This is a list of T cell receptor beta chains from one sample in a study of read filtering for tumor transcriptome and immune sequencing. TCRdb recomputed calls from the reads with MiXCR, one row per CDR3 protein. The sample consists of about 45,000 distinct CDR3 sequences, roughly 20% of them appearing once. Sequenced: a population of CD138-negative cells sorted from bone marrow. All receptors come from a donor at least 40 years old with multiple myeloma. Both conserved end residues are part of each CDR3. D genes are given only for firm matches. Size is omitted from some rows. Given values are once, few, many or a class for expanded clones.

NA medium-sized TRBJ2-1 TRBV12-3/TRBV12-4 TGTGCCAGCAGTCCCCCAGGGGTAGTCTACAATGAGCAGTTCTTC CASSPPGVVYNEQFF
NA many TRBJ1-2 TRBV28 TGTGCCAGCAGTTTTACGGACTATGGCTACACCTTC CASSFTDYGYTF
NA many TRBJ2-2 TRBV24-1 TGTGCCACCAGGCAGAACACCGGGGAGCTGTTTTTT CATRQNTGELFF
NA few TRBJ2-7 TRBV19 TGTGCCAGTAGCCTATTTCGGACAGACGTCTCCTACGAGCAGTACTTC CASSLFRTDVSYEQYF
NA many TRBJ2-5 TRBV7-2 TGTGCCAGCAGCTCCGACTCTGGAGGGGAGACCCAGTACTTC CASSSDSGGETQYF
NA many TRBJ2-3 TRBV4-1 TGCGCCAGCAGCCAAGGAACAGGCCCAGGCACAGATACGCAGTATTTT CASSQGTGPGTDTQYF
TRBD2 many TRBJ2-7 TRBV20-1 TGCAGTGCTAGAGGTCCTGGACTAGCGGAAAGATTCTCCTACGAGCAGTACTTC CSARGPGLAERFSYEQYF
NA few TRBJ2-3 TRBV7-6 TGTGCCAGCAGCGAGGGCGCGGGGTACACAGATACGCAGTATTTT CASSEGAGYTDTQYF
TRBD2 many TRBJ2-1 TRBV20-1 TGCAGTGTTCCCGGGACTAGCGGGACCAATGAGCAGTTCTTC CSVPGTSGTNEQFF
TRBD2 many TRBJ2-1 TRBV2 TGTGCCAGCAATCTAGCGGGATACAATGAGCAGTTCTTC CASNLAGYNEQFF
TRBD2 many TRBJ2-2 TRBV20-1 TGCAGTGCTAGGACTAGCGGGAGTAGGAACACCGGGGAGCTGTTTTTT CSARTSGSRNTGELFF
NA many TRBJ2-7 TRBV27 TGTGCCAGCAGTTTTAGCCCCCCTCAGGGGCGTTATCTCTACGAGCAGTACTTC CASSFSPPQGRYLYEQYF
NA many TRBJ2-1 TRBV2 TGTGCCAGCGGGGGGCGCGGGAGTTATTACAATGAGCAGTTCTTC CASGGRGSYYNEQFF
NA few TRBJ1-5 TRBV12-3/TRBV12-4 TGTGCCAGCAGTTTAGGGACAGATCAGCCCCAGCATTTT CASSLGTDQPQHF
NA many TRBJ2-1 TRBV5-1 TGCGCCAGCAGCTCGGGGGACCCCCACAATGAGCAGTTCTTC CASSSGDPHNEQFF
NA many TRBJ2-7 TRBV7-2 TGTGCCACGGGGCCGGGGGTAGCGAGGGAGCAGTACTTC CATGPGVAREQYF
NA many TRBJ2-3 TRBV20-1 TGCAGTGCTCCCACGGGATCCTCAGGACAGCGCACAGATACGCAGTATTTT CSAPTGSSGQRTDTQYF
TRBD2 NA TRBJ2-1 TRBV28 TGTGCCAGCAGTTTGGGGGGGAGCGATGAGCTGTTCTTC CASSLGGSDELFF
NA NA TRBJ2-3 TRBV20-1 TGCAGTGCTAGAGATGGCAGAGCGTCAGATACGCAGTATTTT CSARDGRASDTQYF
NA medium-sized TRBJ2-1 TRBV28 TGTGCCAGCAGTTTTAATCCAACCTACAATGAGCAGTTCTTC CASSFNPTYNEQFF
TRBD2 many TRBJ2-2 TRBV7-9 TGTGCCAGCAGCCTCAGACTAGCGGGAGATAAGAACACCGGGGAGCTGTTTTTT CASSLRLAGDKNTGELFF
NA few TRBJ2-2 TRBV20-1 TGCAGTGCTAGGAATAGTGGGACCGGGGAGCTGTTTTTT CSARNSGTGELFF
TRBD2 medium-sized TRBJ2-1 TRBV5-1 TGCGCCAGCAGCTTGCTGACTAGCGGGAGGGAGGCGAATGAGCAGTTCTTC CASSLLTSGREANEQFF
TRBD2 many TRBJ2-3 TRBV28 TGTGCCAGCAGTTTGAGCGGGAGGAGGGATACGCAGTATTTT CASSLSGRRDTQYF
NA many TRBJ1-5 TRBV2 TGTGCCAGCAGTTATGTGGAGGGCAATCAGCCCCAGCATTTT CASSYVEGNQPQHF
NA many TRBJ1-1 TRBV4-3 TGCGCCAGCAGCCAAGAGGCCCAAGGGCACACTGAAGCTTTCTTT CASSQEAQGHTEAFF
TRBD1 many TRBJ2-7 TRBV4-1 TGCGCCAGCAGCCGGGGTTTGGGACAGGGGGTCAACGAGCAGTACTTC CASSRGLGQGVNEQYF
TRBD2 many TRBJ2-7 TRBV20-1 TGCAGTGCTACTACCCCCGGGAGGGCCGACGACGAGCAGTACTTC CSATTPGRADDEQYF
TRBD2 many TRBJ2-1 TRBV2 TGTGCCAGCAGTGAAGCGACCCGCGGGAGGGCCGGGGAGCAGTTCTTC CASSEATRGRAGEQFF
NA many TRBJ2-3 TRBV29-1 TGCAGCGTTATTGTAGGGCTAGCGCAAGATACGCAGTATTTT CSVIVGLAQDTQYF
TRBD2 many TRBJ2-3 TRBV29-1 TGCAGCGTTGAGGGGACTAGCGGGAGGGCCGTTACAGATACGCAGTATTTT CSVEGTSGRAVTDTQYF
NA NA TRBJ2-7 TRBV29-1 TGCAGCGTTCAAACAGGGTCTTACGAGCAGTACTTC CSVQTGSYEQYF
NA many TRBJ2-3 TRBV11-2 TGTGCCAGCAGCTTTTCGCTTACTTCCACAGATACGCAGTATTTT CASSFSLTSTDTQYF
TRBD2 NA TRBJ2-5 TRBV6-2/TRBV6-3 TGTGCCAGCAGTTACTCGACTAGCGGTAACCAAGAGACCCAGTACTTC CASSYSTSGNQETQYF
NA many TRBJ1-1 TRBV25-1 TGTGCCAGCAGTGACGAAGGTATGAACACTGAAGCTTTCTTT CASSDEGMNTEAFF
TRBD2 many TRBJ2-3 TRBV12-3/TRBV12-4 TGTGCCAGCAGTGCGACTAGCGGGATGCCCGATACGCAGTATTTT CASSATSGMPDTQYF